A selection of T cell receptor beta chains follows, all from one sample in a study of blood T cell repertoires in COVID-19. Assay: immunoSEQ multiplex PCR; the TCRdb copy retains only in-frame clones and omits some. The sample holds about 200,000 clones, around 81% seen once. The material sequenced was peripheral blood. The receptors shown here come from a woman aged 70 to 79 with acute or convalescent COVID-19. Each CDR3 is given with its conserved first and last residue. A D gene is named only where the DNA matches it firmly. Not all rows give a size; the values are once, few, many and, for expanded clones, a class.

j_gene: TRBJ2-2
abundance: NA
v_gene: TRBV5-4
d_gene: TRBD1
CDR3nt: TGTGCCAGCAGCTCAGGGGGTTTGAGCACCGGGGAGCTGTTTTTT
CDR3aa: CASSSGGLSTGELFF

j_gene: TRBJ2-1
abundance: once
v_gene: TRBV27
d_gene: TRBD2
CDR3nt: TGTGCCAGCAATGGCGGGAGTGGTGCCTTTGAGCAGTTCTTC
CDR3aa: CASNGGSGAFEQFF

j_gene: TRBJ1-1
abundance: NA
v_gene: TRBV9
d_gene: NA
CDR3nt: TGTGCCAGCAGCGTAGCGTTAAGGGAGGGGGTTAACACTGAAGCTTTCTTT
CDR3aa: CASSVALREGVNTEAFF

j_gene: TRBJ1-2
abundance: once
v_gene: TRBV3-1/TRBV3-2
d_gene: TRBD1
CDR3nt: TGTGCCAGCAGCCAGGGGACAGGGAACTATGGCTACACCTTC
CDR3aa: CASSQGTGNYGYTF

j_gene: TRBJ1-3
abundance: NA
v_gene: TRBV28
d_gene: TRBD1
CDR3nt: TGTGCCAGCAGTGCGTACAGGGGGCAAGGAAACACCATATATTTT
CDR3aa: CASSAYRGQGNTIYF

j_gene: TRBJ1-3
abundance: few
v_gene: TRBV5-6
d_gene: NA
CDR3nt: TGTGCCAGCAGCTTACAGGGATGGGGAAACACCATATATTTT
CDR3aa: CASSLQGWGNTIYF

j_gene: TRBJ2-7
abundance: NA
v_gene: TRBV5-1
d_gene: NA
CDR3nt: TGCGCCAGCAGCTTCTCCAGGCCCGACGAGCAGTACTTC
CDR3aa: CASSFSRPDEQYF

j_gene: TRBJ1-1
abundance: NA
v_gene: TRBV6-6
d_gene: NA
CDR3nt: TGTGCCAGCAGTCTACAGGGTGGGCCTTCATTTTCGATGAACACTGAAGCTTTCTTT
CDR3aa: CASSLQGGPSFSMNTEAFF

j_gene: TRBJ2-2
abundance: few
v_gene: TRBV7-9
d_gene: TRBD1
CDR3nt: TGTGCCAGCAGCAAACCAAGACAGGGGGCGAACACCGGGGAGCTGTTTTTT
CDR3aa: CASSKPRQGANTGELFF

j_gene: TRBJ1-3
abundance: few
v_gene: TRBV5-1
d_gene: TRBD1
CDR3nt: TGCGCCAGCAGCCCTACCCCGAGACAGGGGGGAAACACCATATATTTT
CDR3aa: CASSPTPRQGGNTIYF

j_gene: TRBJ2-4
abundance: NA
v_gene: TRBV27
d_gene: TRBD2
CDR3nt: TGTGCCAGCAGTGGGCGGGAGGGAGGAGCCAAAAACATTCAGTACTTC
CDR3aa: CASSGREGGAKNIQYF

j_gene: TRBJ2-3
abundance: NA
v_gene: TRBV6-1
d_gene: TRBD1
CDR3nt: TGTGCCAGCAGTGAGCTTCCCTTCGACAGGGGTGGTACAGATACGCAGTATTTT
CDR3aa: CASSELPFDRGGTDTQYF

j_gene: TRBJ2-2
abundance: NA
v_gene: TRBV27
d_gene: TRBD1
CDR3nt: TGTGCCAGCAGTTTACGGGACAGGGCGGCGAACACCGGGGAGCTGTTTTTT
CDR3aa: CASSLRDRAANTGELFF

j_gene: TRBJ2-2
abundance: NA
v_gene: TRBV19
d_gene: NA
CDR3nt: TGTGCCAGTAGTATCTCTCAGGCTTTTAGTACCGGGGAGCTGTTTTTT
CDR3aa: CASSISQAFSTGELFF

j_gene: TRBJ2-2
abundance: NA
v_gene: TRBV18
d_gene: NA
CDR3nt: TGTGCCAGCTTTCACAGGACATCTCCCGGGGAGCTGTTTTTT
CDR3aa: CASFHRTSPGELFF

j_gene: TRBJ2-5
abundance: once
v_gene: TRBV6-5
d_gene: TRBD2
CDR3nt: TGTGCCAGCAGTTTAGCGGGAGACTGGGGGGAGACCCAGTACTTC
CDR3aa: CASSLAGDWGETQYF

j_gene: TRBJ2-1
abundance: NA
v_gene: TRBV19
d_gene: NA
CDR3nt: TGTGCCAGTCGGATCTCCCCGGCGGATCCCAATGAGCAGTTCTTC
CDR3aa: CASRISPADPNEQFF

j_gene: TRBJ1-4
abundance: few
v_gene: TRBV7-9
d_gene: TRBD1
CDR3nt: TGTGCCAGCAGCTTTCAACAGGGGGGAAATGAAAAACTGTTTTTT
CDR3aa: CASSFQQGGNEKLFF

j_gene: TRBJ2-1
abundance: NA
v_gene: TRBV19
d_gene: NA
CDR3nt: TGTGCCAGTAGTAGCGGCTTCTACAATGAGCAGTTCTTC
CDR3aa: CASSSGFYNEQFF

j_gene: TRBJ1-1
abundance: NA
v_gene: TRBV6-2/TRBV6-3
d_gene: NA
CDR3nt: TGTGCCAGCAGTTACGGACGGGGGGAGAACACTGAAGCTTTCTTT
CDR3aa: CASSYGRGENTEAFF

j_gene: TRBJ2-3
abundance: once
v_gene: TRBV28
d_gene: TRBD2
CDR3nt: TGTGCCAGCAGTACCCTCCTAGCGGGGGGGGGAGATACGCAGTATTTT
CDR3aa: CASSTLLAGGGDTQYF

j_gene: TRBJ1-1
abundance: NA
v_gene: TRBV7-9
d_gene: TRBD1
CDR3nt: TGTGCCAGCAGCTCCGCAGGGGGCACTGAAGCTTTCTTT
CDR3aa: CASSSAGGTEAFF

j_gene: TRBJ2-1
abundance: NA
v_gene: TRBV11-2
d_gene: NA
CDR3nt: TGTGCCAGCAGCTTAGCCCAGTTGTCCGATGAGCAGTTCTTC
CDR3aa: CASSLAQLSDEQFF

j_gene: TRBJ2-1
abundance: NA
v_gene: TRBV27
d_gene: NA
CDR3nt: TGTGCCAGCAGTTTATCGTTAGCGTCCCCTGAGCAGTTCTTC
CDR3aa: CASSLSLASPEQFF

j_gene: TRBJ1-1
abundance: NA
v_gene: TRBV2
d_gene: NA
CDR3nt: TGTGCCAGCAGTGAGGCAGGGTCGAACACTGAAGCTTTCTTT
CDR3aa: CASSEAGSNTEAFF

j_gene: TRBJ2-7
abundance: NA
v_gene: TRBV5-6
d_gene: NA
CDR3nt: TGTGCCAGCACACTTAGGGGGTACTACGAGCAGTACTTC
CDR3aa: CASTLRGYYEQYF

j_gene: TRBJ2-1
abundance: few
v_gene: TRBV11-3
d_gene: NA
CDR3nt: TGTGCCAGCAGCTCGGACAATGAGCAGTTCTTC
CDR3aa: CASSSDNEQFF

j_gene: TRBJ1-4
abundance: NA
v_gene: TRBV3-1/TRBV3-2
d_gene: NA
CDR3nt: TGTGCCAGCAGCCCTACATGGACTGCCGAAAAACTGTTTTTT
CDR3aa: CASSPTWTAEKLFF

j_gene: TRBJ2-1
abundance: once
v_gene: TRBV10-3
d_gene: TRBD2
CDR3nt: TGTGCCATCAGTGCCCGGGTAGCGGGGAACAATGAGCAGTTCTTC
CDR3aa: CAISARVAGNNEQFF

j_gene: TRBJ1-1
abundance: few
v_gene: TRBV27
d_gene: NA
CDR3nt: TGTGCCAGCAGTTCCGCAGGGAACACTGAAGCTTTCTTT
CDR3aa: CASSSAGNTEAFF

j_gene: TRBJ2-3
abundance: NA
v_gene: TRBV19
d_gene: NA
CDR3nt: TGTGCCAGTAACAACGTCGGCGGGCTGGGCGCAGATACGCAGTATTTT
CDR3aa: CASNNVGGLGADTQYF

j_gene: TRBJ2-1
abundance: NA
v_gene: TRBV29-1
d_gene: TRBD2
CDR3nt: TGCAGCGTTGGACGAACGGGAGGCAATGAGCAGTTCTTC
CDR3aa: CSVGRTGGNEQFF

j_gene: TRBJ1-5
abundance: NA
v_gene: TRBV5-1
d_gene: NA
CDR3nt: TGCGCCAGCAGCGACACGGGGGGCGGTCAGCCCCAGCATTTT
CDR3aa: CASSDTGGGQPQHF